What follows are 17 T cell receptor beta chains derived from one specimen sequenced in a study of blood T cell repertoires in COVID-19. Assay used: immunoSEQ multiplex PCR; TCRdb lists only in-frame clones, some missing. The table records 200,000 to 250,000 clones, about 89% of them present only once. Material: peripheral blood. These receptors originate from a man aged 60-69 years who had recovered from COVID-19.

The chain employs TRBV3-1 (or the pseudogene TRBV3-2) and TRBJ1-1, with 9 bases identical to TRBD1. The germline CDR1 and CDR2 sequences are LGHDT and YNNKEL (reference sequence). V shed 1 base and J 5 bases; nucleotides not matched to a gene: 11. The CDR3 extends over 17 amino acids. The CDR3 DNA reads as TGTGCCAGCAGCCAAGTCCATTCCGGGACAGGGAAGACTGAAGCTTTCTTT. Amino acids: CASSQVHSGTGKTEAFF.

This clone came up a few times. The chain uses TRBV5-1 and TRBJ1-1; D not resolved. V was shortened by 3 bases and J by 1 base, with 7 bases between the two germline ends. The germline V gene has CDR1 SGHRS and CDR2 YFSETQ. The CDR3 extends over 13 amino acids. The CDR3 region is CASSSTENTEAFF. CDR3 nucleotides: TGCGCCAGCAGCTCTACAGAGAACACTGAAGCTTTCTTT.

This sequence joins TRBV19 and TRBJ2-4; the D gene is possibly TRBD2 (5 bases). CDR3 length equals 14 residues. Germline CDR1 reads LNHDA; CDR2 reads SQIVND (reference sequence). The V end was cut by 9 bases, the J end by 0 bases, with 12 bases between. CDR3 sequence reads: CASSDGLAKNIQYF. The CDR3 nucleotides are TGTGCCAGCTCGGACGGACTAGCCAAAAACATTCAGTACTTC.

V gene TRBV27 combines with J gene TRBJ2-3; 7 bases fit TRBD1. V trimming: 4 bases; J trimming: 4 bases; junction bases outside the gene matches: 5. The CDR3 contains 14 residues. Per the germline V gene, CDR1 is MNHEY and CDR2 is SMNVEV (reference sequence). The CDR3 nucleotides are TGTGCCAGCAGTTCCAGACAGGGTCCAGATACGCAGTATTTT. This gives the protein CASSSRQGPDTQYF.

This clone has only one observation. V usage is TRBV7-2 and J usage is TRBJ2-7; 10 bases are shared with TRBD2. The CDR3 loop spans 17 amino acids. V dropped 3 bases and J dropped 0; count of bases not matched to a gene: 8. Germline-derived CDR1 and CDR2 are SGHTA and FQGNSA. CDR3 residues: CASSFRISSGSSYEQYF. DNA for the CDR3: TGTGCCAGCAGCTTCCGAATCTCTAGCGGGAGCTCCTACGAGCAGTACTTC.

The CDR3: CASSLGARKSNNEQFF. The CDR3 DNA follows: TGTGCCAGCAGCTTAGGAGCCAGGAAGAGTAACAATGAGCAGTTCTTC. The gene calls are TRBV7-2 and TRBJ2-1; D remains ambiguous. V lost 1 base, J lost 5 bases, and 15 bases lay in between. The germline V gene has CDR1 SGHTA and CDR2 FQGNSA. CDR3 size: 16 residues.

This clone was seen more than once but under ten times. CDR3 residues: CASSQGQGGTNEQYF. CDR3 nucleotides: TGTGCCAGCAGCCAAGGTCAGGGGGGAACGAACGAGCAGTACTTC. The chain carries TRBV4-2 and TRBJ2-7, with D possibly TRBD1 on 7 matching bases. Germline V gene data show CDR1 as LGHNA and CDR2 as YNFKEQ. This CDR3 has 15 residues. With 1 base removed from V and 5 bases from J, the gap between germline ends came to 15 bases.

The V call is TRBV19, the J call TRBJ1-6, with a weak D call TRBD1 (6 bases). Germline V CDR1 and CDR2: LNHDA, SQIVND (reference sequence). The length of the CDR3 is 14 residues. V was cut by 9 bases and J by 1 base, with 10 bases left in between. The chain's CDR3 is CASGGQSYNSPLHF. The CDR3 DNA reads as TGTGCCAGCGGAGGACAGTCCTATAATTCACCCCTCCACTTT. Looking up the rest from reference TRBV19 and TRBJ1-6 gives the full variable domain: DGGITQSPKYLFRKEGQNVTLSCEQNLNHDAMYWYRQDPGQGLRLIYYSQIVNDFQKGDIAEGYSVSREKKESFPLTVTSAQKNPTAFYLCASGGQSYNSPLHFGNGTRLTVT.

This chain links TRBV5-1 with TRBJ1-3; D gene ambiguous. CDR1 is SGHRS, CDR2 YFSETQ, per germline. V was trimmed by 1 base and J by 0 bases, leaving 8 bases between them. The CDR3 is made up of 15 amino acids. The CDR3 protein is CASSLIGDSGNTIYF. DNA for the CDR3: TGCGCCAGCAGCTTGATCGGGGACTCTGGAAACACCATATATTTT. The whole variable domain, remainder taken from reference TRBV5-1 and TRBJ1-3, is KAGVTQTPRYLIKTRGQQVTLSCSPISGHRSVSWYQQTPGQGLQFLFEYFSETQRNKGNFPGRFSGRQFSNSRSEMNVSTLELGDSALYLCASSLIGDSGNTIYFGEGSWLTVV.

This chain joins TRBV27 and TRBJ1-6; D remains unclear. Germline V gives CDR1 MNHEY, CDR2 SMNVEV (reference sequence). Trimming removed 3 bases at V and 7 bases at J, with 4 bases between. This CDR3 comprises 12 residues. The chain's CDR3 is CASSFLNSPLHF. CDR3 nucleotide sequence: TGTGCCAGCAGTTTTCTGAATTCACCCCTCCACTTT.

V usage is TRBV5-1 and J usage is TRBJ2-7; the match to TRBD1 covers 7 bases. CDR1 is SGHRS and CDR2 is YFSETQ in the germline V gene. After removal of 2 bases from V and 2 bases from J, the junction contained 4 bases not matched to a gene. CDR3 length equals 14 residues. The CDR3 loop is CASSLETGTYEQYF. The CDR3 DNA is TGCGCCAGCAGCTTAGAGACAGGGACCTACGAGCAGTACTTC.

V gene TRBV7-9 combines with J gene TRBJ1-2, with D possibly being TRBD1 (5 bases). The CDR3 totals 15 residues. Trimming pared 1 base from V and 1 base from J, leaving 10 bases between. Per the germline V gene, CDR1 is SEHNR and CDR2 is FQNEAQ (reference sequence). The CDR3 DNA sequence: TGTGCCAGCAGCTTAGAGCGGGGGTATAACTATGGCTACACCTTC. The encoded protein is CASSLERGYNYGYTF.

DNA of the CDR3: TGTGCCAGCAGCTCGGGGGTGGGGAGAGAGGGCTACACCTTC. Amino acid sequence: CASSSGVGREGYTF. The V call is TRBV5-6, the J call TRBJ1-2; D is perhaps TRBD1 (5 bases). Germline CDR1 is SGHDT and CDR2 is YYEEEE. The CDR3 totals 14 residues. V gave up 3 bases and J gave up 8 bases, with 17 bases separating them.

CDR3 amino acids: CASSLVAGGSNEQFF. The CDR3 bases are TGTGCCAGCAGCTTGGTAGCGGGAGGGTCCAATGAGCAGTTCTTC. This chain joins TRBV5-5 and TRBJ2-1; 11 bases are a match to TRBD2. Germline V gene sequence: CDR1 SGHKS, CDR2 YYEKEE (reference sequence). The CDR3 has 15 amino acids. The V segment lost 0 bases and the J segment 6 bases; nucleotides outside the gene matches: 2.

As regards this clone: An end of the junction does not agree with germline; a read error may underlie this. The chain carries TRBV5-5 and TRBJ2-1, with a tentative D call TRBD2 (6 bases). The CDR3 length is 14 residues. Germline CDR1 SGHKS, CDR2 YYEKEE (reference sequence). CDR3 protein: CASNLDYSYNEQFF. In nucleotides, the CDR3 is TGTGCCAGCAACTTGGACTACTCCTACAATGAGCAGTTCTTC.

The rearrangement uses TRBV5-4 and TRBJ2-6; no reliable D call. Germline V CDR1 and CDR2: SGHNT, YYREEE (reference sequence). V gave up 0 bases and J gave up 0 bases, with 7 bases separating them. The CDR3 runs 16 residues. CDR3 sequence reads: CASSLELLSGANVLTF. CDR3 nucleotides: TGTGCCAGCAGCTTGGAGCTGCTCTCTGGGGCCAACGTCCTGACTTTC.

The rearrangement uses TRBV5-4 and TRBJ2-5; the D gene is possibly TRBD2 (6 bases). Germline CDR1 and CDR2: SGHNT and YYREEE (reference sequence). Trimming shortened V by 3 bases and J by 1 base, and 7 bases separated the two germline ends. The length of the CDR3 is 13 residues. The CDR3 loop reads CASSWDFQETQYF. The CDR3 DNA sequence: TGTGCCAGCAGCTGGGACTTCCAAGAGACCCAGTACTTC. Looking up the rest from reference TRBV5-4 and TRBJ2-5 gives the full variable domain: ETGVTQSPTHLIKTRGQQVTLRCSSQSGHNTVSWYQQALGQGPQFIFQYYREEENGRGNFPPRFSGLQFPNYSSELNVNALELDDSALYLCASSWDFQETQYFGPGTRLLVL.